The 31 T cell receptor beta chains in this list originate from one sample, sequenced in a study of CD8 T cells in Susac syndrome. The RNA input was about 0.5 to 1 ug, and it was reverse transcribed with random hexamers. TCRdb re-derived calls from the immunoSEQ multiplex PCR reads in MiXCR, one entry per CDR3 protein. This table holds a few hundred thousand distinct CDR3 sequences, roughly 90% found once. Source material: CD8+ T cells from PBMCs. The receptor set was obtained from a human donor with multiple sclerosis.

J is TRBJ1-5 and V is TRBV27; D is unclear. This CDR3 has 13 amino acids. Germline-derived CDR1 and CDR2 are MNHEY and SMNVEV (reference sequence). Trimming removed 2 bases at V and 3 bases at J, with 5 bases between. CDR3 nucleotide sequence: TGTGCCAGCAGTTTAGCCACCAATCAGCCCCAGCATTTT. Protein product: CASSLATNQPQHF.

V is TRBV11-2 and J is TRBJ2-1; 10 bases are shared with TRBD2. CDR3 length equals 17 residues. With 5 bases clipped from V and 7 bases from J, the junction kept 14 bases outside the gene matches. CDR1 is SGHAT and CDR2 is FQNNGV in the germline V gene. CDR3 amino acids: CASSPSGAGGPRNEQFF. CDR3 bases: TGTGCCAGCAGCCCATCAGGAGCGGGGGGGCCGCGTAATGAGCAGTTCTTC. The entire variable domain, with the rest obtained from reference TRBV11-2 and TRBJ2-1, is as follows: EAGVAQSPRYKIIEKRQSVAFWCNPISGHATLYWYQQILGQGPKLLIQFQNNGVVDDSQLPKDRFSAERLKGVDSTLKIQPAKLEDSAVYLCASSPSGAGGPRNEQFFGPGTRLTVL.

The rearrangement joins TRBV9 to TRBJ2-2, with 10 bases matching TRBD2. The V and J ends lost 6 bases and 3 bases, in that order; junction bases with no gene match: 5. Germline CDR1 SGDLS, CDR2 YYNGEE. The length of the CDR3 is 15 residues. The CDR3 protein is CASTSGRSDTGELFF. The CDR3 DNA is TGTGCCAGCACTAGCGGGAGATCTGACACCGGGGAGCTGTTTTTT. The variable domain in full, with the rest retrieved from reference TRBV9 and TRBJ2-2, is DSGVTQTPKHLITATGQRVTLRCSPRSGDLSVYWYQQSLDQGLQFLIQYYNGEERAKGNILERFSAQQFPDLHSELNLSSLELGDSALYFCASTSGRSDTGELFFGEGSRLTVL.

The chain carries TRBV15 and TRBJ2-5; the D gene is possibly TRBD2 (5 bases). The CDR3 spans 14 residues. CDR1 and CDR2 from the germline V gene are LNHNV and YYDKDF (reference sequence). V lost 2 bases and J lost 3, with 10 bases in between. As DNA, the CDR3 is TGTGCCACCAGCAGATTGGACGGGGAAGAGACCCAGTACTTC. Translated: CATSRLDGEETQYF.

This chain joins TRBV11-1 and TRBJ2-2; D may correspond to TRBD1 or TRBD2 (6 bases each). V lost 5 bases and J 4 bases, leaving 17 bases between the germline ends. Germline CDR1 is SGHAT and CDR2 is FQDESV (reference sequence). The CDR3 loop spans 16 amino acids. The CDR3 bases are TGTGCCAGCAGCCACCCCGGGACGGGGGCCACCGGGGAGCTGTTTTTT. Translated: CASSHPGTGATGELFF. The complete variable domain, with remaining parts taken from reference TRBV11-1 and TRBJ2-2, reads EAEVAQSPRYKITEKSQAVAFWCDPISGHATLYWYRQILGQGPELLVQFQDESVVDDSQLPKDRFSAERLKGVDSTLKIQPAELGDSAMYLCASSHPGTGATGELFFGEGSRLTVL.

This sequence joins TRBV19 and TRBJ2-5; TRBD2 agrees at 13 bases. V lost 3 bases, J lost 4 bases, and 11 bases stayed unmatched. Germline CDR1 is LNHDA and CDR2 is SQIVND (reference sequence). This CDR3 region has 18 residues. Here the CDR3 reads CASSIGLAGDAGRETQYF. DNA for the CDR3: TGTGCCAGTAGTATTGGACTAGCGGGAGATGCTGGGCGAGAGACCCAGTACTTC.

The CDR3 DNA reads as TGTGCCAGCAGCTTACGACCCCTCAGCGTTACCACAGATACGCAGTATTTT. It yields the protein CASSLRPLSVTTDTQYF. The gene calls are TRBV9 and TRBJ2-3; D gene uncertain. The CDR3 has 17 residues. The germline V gene has CDR1 SGDLS and CDR2 YYNGEE. The germline V and J ends were trimmed by 4 bases and 2 bases, with 20 bases remaining between them.

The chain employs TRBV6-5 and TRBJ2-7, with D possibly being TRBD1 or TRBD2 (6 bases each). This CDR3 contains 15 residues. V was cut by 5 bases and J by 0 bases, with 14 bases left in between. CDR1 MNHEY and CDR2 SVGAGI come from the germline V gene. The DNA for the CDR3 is TGTGCCAGCAGTCCCGCAGGGGAGGCCTCCTACGAGCAGTACTTC. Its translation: CASSPAGEASYEQYF.

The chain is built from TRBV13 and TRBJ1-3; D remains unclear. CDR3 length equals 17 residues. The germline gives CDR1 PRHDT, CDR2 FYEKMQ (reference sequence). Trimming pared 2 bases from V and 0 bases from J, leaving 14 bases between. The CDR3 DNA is TGTGCCAGCAGCTTAAGCAACCCCGGCGGCTCTGGAAACACCATATATTTT. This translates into CASSLSNPGGSGNTIYF.

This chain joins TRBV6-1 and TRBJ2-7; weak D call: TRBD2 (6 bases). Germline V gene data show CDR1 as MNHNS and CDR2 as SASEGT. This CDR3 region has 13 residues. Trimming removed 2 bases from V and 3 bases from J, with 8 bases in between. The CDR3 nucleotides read TGTGCCAGCAGTGAATGGGGGGACTACGAGCAGTACTTC. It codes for CASSEWGDYEQYF.

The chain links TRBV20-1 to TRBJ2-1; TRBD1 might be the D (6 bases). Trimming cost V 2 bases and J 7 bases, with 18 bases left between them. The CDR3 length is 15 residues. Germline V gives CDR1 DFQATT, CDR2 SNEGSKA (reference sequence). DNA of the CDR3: TGCAGTGCTAGAAAATATAGGGGCAGGGGTAATGAGCAGTTCTTC. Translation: CSARKYRGRGNEQFF.

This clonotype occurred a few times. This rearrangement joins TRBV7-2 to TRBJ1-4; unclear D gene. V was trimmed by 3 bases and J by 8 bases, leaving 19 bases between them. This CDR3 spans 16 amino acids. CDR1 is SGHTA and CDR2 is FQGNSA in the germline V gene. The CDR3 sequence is CASSFWNGDGGEKLFF. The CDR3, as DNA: TGTGCCAGCAGCTTTTGGAATGGAGATGGTGGGGAAAAACTGTTTTTT. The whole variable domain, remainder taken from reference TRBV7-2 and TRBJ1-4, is GAGVSQSPSNKVTEKGKDVELRCDPISGHTALYWYRQSLGQGLEFLIYFQGNSAPDKSGLPSDRFSAERTGGSVSTLTIQRTQQEDSAVYLCASSFWNGDGGEKLFFGSGTQLSVL.

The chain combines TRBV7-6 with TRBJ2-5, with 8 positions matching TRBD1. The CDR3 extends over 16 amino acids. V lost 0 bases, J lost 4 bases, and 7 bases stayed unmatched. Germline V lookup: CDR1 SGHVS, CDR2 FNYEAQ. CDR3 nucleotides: TGTGCCAGCAGCTTAGCGGGCGAAGGGACAGGAGAGACCCAGTACTTC. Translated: CASSLAGEGTGETQYF.

The CDR3 DNA reads as TGCGCCAGCAGCTTGGGCCCGGACAGGGGGCAATCCCACAATGAGCAGTTCTTC. Its translation is CASSLGPDRGQSHNEQFF. The V and J genes are TRBV5-1 and TRBJ2-1, with 11 nucleotides matching TRBD1. CDR1 SGHRS and CDR2 YFSETQ come from the germline V gene. The CDR3 totals 18 residues. V trimming: 0 bases; J trimming: 5 bases; junction bases outside the gene matches: 10.

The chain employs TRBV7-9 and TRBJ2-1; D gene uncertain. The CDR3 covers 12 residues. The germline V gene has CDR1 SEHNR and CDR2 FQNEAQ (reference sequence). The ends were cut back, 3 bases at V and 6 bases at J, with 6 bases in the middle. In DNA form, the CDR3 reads TGTGCCAGCAGCTTTATAGGCAATGAGCAGTTCTTC. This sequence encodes CASSFIGNEQFF.

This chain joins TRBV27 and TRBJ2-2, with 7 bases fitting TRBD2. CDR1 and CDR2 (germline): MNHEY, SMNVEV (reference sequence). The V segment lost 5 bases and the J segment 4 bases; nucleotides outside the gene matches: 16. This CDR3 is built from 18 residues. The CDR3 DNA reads TGTGCCAGCAGTCACGCCCGGGGTGGCGGGGGAACCACCGGGGAGCTGTTTTTT. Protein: CASSHARGGGGTTGELFF.

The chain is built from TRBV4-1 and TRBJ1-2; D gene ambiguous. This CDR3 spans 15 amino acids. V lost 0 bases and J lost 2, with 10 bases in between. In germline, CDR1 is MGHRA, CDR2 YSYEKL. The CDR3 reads CASSQEVANNYGYTF. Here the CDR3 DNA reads TGCGCCAGCAGCCAAGAGGTAGCTAACAACTATGGCTACACCTTC.

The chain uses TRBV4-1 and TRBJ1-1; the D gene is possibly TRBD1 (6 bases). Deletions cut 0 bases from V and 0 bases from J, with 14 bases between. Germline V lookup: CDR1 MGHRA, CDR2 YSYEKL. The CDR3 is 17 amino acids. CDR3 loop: CASSQDLGQRLNTEAFF. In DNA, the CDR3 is TGCGCCAGCAGCCAAGATCTTGGACAGAGATTGAACACTGAAGCTTTCTTT.

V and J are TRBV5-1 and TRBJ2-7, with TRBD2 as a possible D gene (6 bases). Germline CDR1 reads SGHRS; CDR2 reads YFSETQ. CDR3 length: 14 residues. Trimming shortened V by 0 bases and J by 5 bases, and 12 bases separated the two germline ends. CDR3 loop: CASSLGDGGDEQYF. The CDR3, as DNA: TGCGCCAGCAGCTTGGGGGACGGCGGGGACGAGCAGTACTTC.

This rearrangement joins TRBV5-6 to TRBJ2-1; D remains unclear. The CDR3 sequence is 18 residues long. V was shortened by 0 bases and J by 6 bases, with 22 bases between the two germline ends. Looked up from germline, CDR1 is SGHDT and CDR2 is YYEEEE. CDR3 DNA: TGTGCCAGCAGCTTGGTGGCTACTTGGCTGTACCGTAGCAATGAGCAGTTCTTC. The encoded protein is CASSLVATWLYRSNEQFF. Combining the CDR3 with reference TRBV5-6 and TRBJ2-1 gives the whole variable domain DAGVTQSPTHLIKTRGQQVTLRCSPKSGHDTVSWYQQALGQGPQFIFQYYEEEERQRGNFPDRFSGHQFPNYSSELNVNALLLGDSALYLCASSLVATWLYRSNEQFFGPGTRLTVL.

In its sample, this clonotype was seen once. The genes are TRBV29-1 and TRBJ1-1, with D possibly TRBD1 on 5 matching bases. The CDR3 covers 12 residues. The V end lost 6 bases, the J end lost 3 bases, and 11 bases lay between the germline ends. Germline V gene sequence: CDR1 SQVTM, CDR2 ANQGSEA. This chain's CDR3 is CSVWGDDTEAFF. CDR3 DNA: TGCAGCGTATGGGGGGACGACACTGAAGCTTTCTTT.

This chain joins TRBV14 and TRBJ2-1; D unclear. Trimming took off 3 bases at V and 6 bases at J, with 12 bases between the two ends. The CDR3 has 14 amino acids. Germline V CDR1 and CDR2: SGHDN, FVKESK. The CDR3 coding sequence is TGTGCCAGCAGCCAGGTACTCGACTCCAATGAGCAGTTCTTC. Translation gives CASSQVLDSNEQFF.

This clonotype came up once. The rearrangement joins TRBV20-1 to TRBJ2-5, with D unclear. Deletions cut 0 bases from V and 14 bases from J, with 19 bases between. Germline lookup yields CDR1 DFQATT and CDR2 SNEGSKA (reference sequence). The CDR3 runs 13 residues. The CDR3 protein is CSARESLPPYYYF. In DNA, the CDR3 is TGCAGTGCTAGAGAGAGCCTCCCCCCCTACTACTACTTC.

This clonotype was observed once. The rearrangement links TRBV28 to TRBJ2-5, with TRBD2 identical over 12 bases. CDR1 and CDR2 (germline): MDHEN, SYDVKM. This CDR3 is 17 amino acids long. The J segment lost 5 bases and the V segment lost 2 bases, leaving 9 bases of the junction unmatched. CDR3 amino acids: CASSLASSGRAEETQYF. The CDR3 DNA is TGTGCCAGCAGTTTAGCCTCTAGCGGGAGGGCCGAGGAGACCCAGTACTTC. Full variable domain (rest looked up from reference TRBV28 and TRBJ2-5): DVKVTQSSRYLVKRTGEKVFLECVQDMDHENMFWYRQDPGLGLRLIYFSYDVKMKEKGDIPEGYSVSREKKERFSLILESASTNQTSMYLCASSLASSGRAEETQYFGPGTRLLVL.

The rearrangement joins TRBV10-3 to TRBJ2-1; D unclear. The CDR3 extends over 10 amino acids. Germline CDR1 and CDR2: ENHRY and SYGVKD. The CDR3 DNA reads TGTGCAACTTCGCTCTATGAGCAGTTCTTC. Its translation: CATSLYEQFF.

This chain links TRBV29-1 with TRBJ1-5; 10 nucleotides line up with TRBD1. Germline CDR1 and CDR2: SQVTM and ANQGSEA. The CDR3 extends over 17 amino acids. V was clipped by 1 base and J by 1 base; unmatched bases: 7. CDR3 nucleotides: TGCAGCGTTGAAGGGACCCGACAGGGGGCGAGCAATCAGCCCCAGCATTTT. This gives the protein CSVEGTRQGASNQPQHF. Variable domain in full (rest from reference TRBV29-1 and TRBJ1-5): SAVISQKPSRDICQRGTSLTIQCQVDSQVTMMFWYRQQPGQSLTLIATANQGSEATYESGFVIDKFPISRPNLTFSTLTVSNMSPEDSSIYLCSVEGTRQGASNQPQHFGDGTRLSIL.

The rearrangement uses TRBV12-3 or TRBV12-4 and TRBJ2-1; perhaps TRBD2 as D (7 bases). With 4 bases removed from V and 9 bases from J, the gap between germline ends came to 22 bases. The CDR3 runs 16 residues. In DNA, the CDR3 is TGTGCCAGCAGTTCGCGGGGGCCGACCGAGGGGAGTGAGCAGTTCTTC. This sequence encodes CASSSRGPTEGSEQFF.

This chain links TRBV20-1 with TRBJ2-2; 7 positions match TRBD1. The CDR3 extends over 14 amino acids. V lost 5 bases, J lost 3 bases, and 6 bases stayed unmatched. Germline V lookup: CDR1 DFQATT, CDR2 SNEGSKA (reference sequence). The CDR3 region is CSAQRQGYTGELFF. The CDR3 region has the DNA TGCAGTGCTCAACGACAGGGATACACCGGGGAGCTGTTTTTT.

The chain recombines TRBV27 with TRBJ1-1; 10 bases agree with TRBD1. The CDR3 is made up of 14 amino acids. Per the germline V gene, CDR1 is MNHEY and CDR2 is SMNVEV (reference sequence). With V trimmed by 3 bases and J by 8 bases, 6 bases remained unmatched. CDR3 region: CASSFGTGEFEAFF. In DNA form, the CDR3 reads TGTGCCAGCAGTTTCGGGACAGGGGAGTTCGAAGCTTTCTTT.

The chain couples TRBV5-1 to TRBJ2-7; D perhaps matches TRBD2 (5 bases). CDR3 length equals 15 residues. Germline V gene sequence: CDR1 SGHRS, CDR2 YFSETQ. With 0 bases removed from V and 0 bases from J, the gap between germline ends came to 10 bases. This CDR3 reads CASSLVPGSSYEQYF. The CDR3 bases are TGCGCCAGCAGCTTGGTTCCGGGGAGCTCCTACGAGCAGTACTTC.

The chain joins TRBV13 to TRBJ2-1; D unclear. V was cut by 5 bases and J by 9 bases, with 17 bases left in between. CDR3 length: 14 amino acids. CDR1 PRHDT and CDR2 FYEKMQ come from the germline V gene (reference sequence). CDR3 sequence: CASSRRLALGEQFF. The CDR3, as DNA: TGTGCCAGCAGCCGACGCCTGGCCTTAGGTGAGCAGTTCTTC.